This entry features one T cell receptor beta chain sequence. The antigen is undetermined. The data were taken from a study of cytomegalovirus exposure and HLA in healthy donors. As for the study in general: Later analysis reported that the 120 or so validation repertoires shared the platform of the approximately 690 first-cohort repertoires.

Clones were sequenced by immunoSEQ multiplex PCR, and TCRdb holds only the in-frame ones, with some missing. The repertoire holds 140,000 to 150,000 clones, with roughly 86% as singletons. Whole-study results and caveats: The finding came from a later analysis; first-cohort TCR clusters tended to co-occur in the 130 or so validation repertoires. According to the study, around 150 TCR beta chains were cytomegalovirus-associated.

These donors were members of the roughly 110-subject validation cohort, a group separate from the approximately 620-subject first cohort. The sequenced sample was PBMCs. The receptor's source is a man between 18 and 29 years old in good health and CMV-seropositive.

In DNA, the CDR3 is TGTGCCAGCAGCGTAGCAACAGGGCATGAAAAACTGTTTTTT. This translates into CASSVATGHEKLFF. V and J are TRBV9 and TRBJ1-4, with D perhaps matching TRBD1 (6 bases). This CDR3 comprises 14 residues. Germline V gene data show CDR1 as SGDLS and CDR2 as YYNGEE. Trimming removed 0 bases from V and 6 bases from J, with 9 bases in between.